This passage covers 22 T cell receptor beta chains from one sample sequenced in a study of shared clonotypes between healthy human individuals. The repertoire was sequenced with immunoSEQ multiplex PCR; TCRdb's copy has only in-frame clones and lacks some. The sample has around 2.5 million clones; under 95% are singletons. Input material: naive CD4+ T cells from PBMCs. Subset in this sample: CD45RA+ positively selected. These receptors were taken from a man aged 18-30 years in good health. Some clones in this sample may be carry-over from other donors' samples.

Details on this clone: This same CDR3 is encoded by further DNA sequences in the sample. This sequence joins TRBV4-1 and TRBJ1-5; no clear D gene. Germline V gives CDR1 MGHRA, CDR2 YSYEKL. This CDR3 comprises 15 residues. V was clipped by 1 base and J by 2 bases, with 9 bases between them. For the CDR3, the DNA is TGCGCCAGCAGCCAAGTGGAGGGTGGCAATCAGCCCCAGCATTTT. Amino acids: CASSQVEGGNQPQHF.

This clone was found a few times. J is TRBJ1-1 and V is TRBV7-9, with D uncertain. Between the trimmed V and J ends, which lost 1 base and 2 bases, there was a span of 11 bases. From germline, CDR1 is SEHNR and CDR2 FQNEAQ (reference sequence). This CDR3 spans 15 amino acids. CDR3 sequence reads: CASSLDGIPNTEAFF. The CDR3 region has the DNA TGTGCCAGCAGCTTAGACGGGATTCCTAACACTGAAGCTTTCTTT.

This clone came up once. The chain has TRBV11-2 and TRBJ1-4, with D uncertain. Germline CDR1 and CDR2: SGHAT and FQNNGV. This CDR3 has 15 residues. With 5 bases removed from V and 8 bases from J, the gap between germline ends came to 18 bases. This CDR3 is CASSPIPGGGEKLFF. The CDR3 nucleotides are TGTGCCAGCAGCCCGATCCCAGGTGGTGGCGAAAAACTGTTTTTT.

Concerning this clone itself: Other DNA sequences from this sample encode an identical CDR3 as well. The chain uses TRBV28 and TRBJ2-1, with D maybe TRBD2 (6 bases). The V gene lost 5 bases and the J gene lost 3 bases, with 8 bases spanning the gap. The CDR3 runs 13 residues. Germline CDR1 is MDHEN and CDR2 is SYDVKM. CDR3 in DNA: TGTGCCAGCAGTCCCGGGAGCTACAATGAGCAGTTCTTC. Translated, it gives CASSPGSYNEQFF.

The genes are TRBV28 and TRBJ1-5; D is unclear. The CDR3 length is 14 residues. The germline V gene has CDR1 MDHEN and CDR2 SYDVKM. Between the trimmed V and J ends, which lost 1 base and 7 bases, there was a span of 11 bases. The CDR3 loop is CASSLLTGAQPQHF. CDR3 nucleotides: TGTGCCAGCAGTTTATTAACGGGAGCCCAGCCCCAGCATTTT. The full variable domain, completed using reference TRBV28 and TRBJ1-5, is DVKVTQSSRYLVKRTGEKVFLECVQDMDHENMFWYRQDPGLGLRLIYFSYDVKMKEKGDIPEGYSVSREKKERFSLILESASTNQTSMYLCASSLLTGAQPQHFGDGTRLSIL.

This sequence joins TRBV7-9 and TRBJ2-1; TRBD1 aligns across 7 bases. The CDR3 runs 15 residues. The ends lost 8 bases at V and 0 bases at J; junction bases unmatched: 7. Per germline, CDR1 SEHNR and CDR2 FQNEAQ (reference sequence). As DNA, the CDR3 is TGTGCCAGCTTTGTGGACAGGAGCTCCTACAATGAGCAGTTCTTC. This translates into CASFVDRSSYNEQFF.

The chain has TRBV6-1 and TRBJ1-3; D not resolved. The germline V gene encodes CDR1 MNHNS and CDR2 SASEGT. Trimming took 2 bases from V and 0 from J, leaving 8 bases between them. There are 15 residues in the CDR3. CDR3 region: CASSESGYSGNTIYF. CDR3 DNA sequence: TGTGCCAGCAGTGAATCGGGGTACTCTGGAAACACCATATATTTT.

The sample holds one count of this clone. V gene TRBV28 combines with J gene TRBJ1-4, with TRBD1 matching over 10 bases. CDR1 is MDHEN and CDR2 is SYDVKM in the germline V gene. The CDR3 totals 15 residues. V gave up 8 bases and J gave up 7 bases; unmatched junction bases: 10. Here the CDR3 DNA reads TGTGCCAGCTCCTTGACAGGGGGCAGGGGTGAAAAACTGTTTTTT. Translating it yields CASSLTGGRGEKLFF.

This clone has only one observation. V and J are TRBV5-1 and TRBJ2-3; perhaps TRBD2 as D (6 bases). CDR1 and CDR2 from the germline V gene are SGHRS and YFSETQ. The V gene lost 2 bases and the J gene lost 2 bases, with 18 bases spanning the gap. The CDR3 is 17 residues long. The CDR3 reads CASSLTVAGPLTDTQYF. The DNA of the CDR3 is TGCGCCAGCAGCTTAACTGTCGCGGGACCACTCACAGATACGCAGTATTTT.

This chain connects TRBV5-5 to TRBJ1-1; 7 bases line up with TRBD1. The germline V gene has CDR1 SGHKS and CDR2 YYEKEE (reference sequence). The ends lost 5 bases at V and 4 bases at J; junction bases unmatched: 5. This CDR3 region has 13 residues. The CDR3 here is CASRPTGITEAFF. CDR3 in DNA: TGTGCCAGCAGGCCGACAGGGATCACTGAAGCTTTCTTT. Variable domain in full (rest from reference TRBV5-5 and TRBJ1-1): DAGVTQSPTHLIKTRGQQVTLRCSPISGHKSVSWYQQVLGQGPQFIFQYYEKEERGRGNFPDRFSARQFPNYSSELNVNALLLGDSALYLCASRPTGITEAFFGQGTRLTVV.

The chain employs TRBV28 and TRBJ1-1, with 8 bases matching TRBD1. Per germline, CDR1 MDHEN and CDR2 SYDVKM. V trimming: 6 bases; J trimming: 1 base; junction bases outside the gene matches: 7. This CDR3 is 15 amino acids long. The CDR3 loop is CASSSTTGANTEAFF. Here the CDR3 DNA reads TGTGCCAGCAGCTCTACGACAGGGGCGAACACTGAAGCTTTCTTT.

The chain joins TRBV6-1 to TRBJ1-4; no definite D call. In germline, CDR1 is MNHNS, CDR2 SASEGT. V gave up 0 bases and J gave up 0 bases, with 8 bases separating them. The length of the CDR3 is 16 residues. CDR3 in DNA: TGTGCCAGCAGTGAAGCGCTTGCGGCAACTAATGAAAAACTGTTTTTT. Translation: CASSEALAATNEKLFF.

The chain links TRBV30 to TRBJ2-7; no firm D call. CDR3 length: 13 residues. Looked up from germline, CDR1 is GTSNPN and CDR2 is SVGIG (reference sequence). Trimming took 4 bases from V and 4 from J, leaving 14 bases between them. This CDR3 is CAWKTPPGYEQYF. The CDR3 DNA follows: TGTGCCTGGAAAACCCCGCCCGGGTACGAGCAGTACTTC.

CDR3 DNA sequence: TGTGCCAGCCTGGGCAGGGCGGAGGGTGGCTACACCTTC. Its translation is CASLGRAEGGYTF. V and J are TRBV28 and TRBJ1-2; the D gene is possibly TRBD1 (5 bases). With 8 bases removed from V and 7 bases from J, the gap between germline ends came to 17 bases. The germline V gene has CDR1 MDHEN and CDR2 SYDVKM. This CDR3 has 13 amino acids.

The genes are TRBV11-2 and TRBJ2-3, with D perhaps being TRBD1 or TRBD2 (5 bases each). The germline V and J ends were trimmed by 1 base and 2 bases, with 16 bases remaining between them. Germline values: CDR1 SGHAT, CDR2 FQNNGV. This CDR3 has 17 residues. CDR3 region: CASSLGRRGTNTDTQYF. The CDR3 nucleotides are TGTGCCAGCAGCTTAGGCCGGCGAGGGACGAACACAGATACGCAGTATTTT.

DNA for the CDR3: TGCGCCAGCAGCTTGGGAGGGACAGGGACGAACACTGAAGCTTTCTTT. It is translated as CASSLGGTGTNTEAFF. The chain combines TRBV5-1 with TRBJ1-1; 9 bases align to TRBD1. Per the germline V gene, CDR1 is SGHRS and CDR2 is YFSETQ. This CDR3 contains 16 residues. V shed 0 bases, J shed 1 base, and the junction held 4 bases outside the gene matches.

The gene calls are TRBV5-4 and TRBJ1-5; D not certain. CDR1 is SGHNT and CDR2 is YYREEE in the germline V gene (reference sequence). There are 16 residues in the CDR3. The V and J ends lost 3 bases and 1 base respectively, with 14 bases between them. Here the CDR3 reads CASSYREVGSNQPQHF. The CDR3 region has the DNA TGTGCCAGCAGCTACCGCGAGGTGGGGAGCAATCAGCCCCAGCATTTT.

CDR3 sequence reads: CASSLLGTGFVNTEAFF. CDR3 DNA sequence: TGTGCCAGCAGTCTCCTCGGGACAGGGTTCGTGAACACTGAAGCTTTCTTT. The V gene is TRBV28, the J gene TRBJ1-1; 9 positions match TRBD1. Per the germline V gene, CDR1 is MDHEN and CDR2 is SYDVKM. This CDR3 has 17 amino acids. The J segment lost 0 bases and the V segment lost 5 bases, leaving 10 bases of the junction unmatched.

Concerning this clone: Other DNA variants within this sample encode the same CDR3. The rearrangement links TRBV18 to TRBJ2-2, with unresolved D. The ends were cut back, 5 bases at V and 2 bases at J, with 0 bases in the middle. The CDR3 runs to 11 residues. The germline V gene encodes CDR1 KGHSH and CDR2 LQKENI. CDR3 coding DNA: TGTGCCAGCTCAAACACCGGGGAGCTGTTTTTT. Its protein is CASSNTGELFF. Looking up the rest from reference TRBV18 and TRBJ2-2 gives the full variable domain: NAGVMQNPRHLVRRRGQEARLRCSPMKGHSHVYWYRQLPEEGLKFMVYLQKENIIDESGMPKERFSAEFPKEGPSILRIQQVVRGDSAAYFCASSNTGELFFGEGSRLTVL.

This clone was picked up a small number of times. This chain connects TRBV6-1 to TRBJ1-2; D is unclear. Per germline, CDR1 MNHNS and CDR2 SASEGT. The CDR3 sequence is 14 residues long. V was trimmed by 6 bases and J by 5 bases, leaving 16 bases between them. CDR3: CASSPRTAPYGYTF. CDR3 in DNA: TGTGCCAGCAGCCCTAGGACGGCGCCTTATGGCTACACCTTC.

This clone was picked up a small number of times. This sequence joins TRBV6-5 and TRBJ1-2, with 8 bases matching TRBD1. J was trimmed by 3 bases and V by 6 bases; bases with no gene match: 3. The CDR3 is made up of 13 amino acids. Looked up from germline, CDR1 is MNHEY and CDR2 is SVGAGI. The CDR3 loop reads CASRMDRDYGYTF. The DNA for the CDR3 is TGTGCCAGCAGGATGGACAGGGACTATGGCTACACCTTC.

The V and J genes are TRBV5-6 and TRBJ1-1; D gene uncertain. V was trimmed by 4 bases and J by 2 bases, leaving 15 bases between them. CDR3 length: 15 residues. CDR1 SGHDT and CDR2 YYEEEE come from the germline V gene. CDR3 DNA sequence: TGTGCCAGCAGCCGAACCCGGGCCGGTAACACTGAAGCTTTCTTT. This codes for CASSRTRAGNTEAFF.